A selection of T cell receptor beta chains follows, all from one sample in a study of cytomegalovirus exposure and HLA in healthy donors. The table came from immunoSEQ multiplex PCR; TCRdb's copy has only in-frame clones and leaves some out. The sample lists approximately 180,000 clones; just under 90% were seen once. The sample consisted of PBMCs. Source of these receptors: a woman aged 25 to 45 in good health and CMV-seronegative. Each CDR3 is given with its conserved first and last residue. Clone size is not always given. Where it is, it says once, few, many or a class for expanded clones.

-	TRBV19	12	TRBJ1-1	CASRTGNTEAFF
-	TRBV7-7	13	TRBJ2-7	CASSMGHSYEQYF
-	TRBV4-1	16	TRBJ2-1	CASSQPTGGGYNEQFF
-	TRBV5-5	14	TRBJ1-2	CASSFFARGHGYTF
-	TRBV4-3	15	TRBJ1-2	CASSPNGLGGDGYTF
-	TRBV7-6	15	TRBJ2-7	CASSLTSGLSYEQYF
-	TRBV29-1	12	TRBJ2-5	CSVFRDSETQYF
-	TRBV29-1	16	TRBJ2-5	CSVGSPKEEPWETQYF
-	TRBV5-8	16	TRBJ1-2	CASPLEPGQGVYGYTF
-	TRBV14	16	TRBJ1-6	CASSQAGTGSNSPLHF
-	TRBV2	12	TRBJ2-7	CASSGGGYEQYF
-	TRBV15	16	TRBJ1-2	CATSRALERDRDGYTF
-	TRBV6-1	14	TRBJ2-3	CASRIDRGTDTQYF
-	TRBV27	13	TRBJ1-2	CASSLQGNYGYTF
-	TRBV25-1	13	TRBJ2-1	CASSESGVNEQFF
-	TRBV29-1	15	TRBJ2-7	CSVEEFRGEGYEQYF
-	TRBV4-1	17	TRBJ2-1	CASSHLSPGLAPNEQFF
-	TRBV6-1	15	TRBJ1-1	CASTLVGGMNTEAFF
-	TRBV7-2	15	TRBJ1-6	CASSLWRGSNSPLHF
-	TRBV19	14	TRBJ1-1	CASSSTGGRTEAFF
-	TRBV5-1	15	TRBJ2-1	CASSLAGGEYNEQFF
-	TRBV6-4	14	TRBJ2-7	CASSDSTGGYEQYF
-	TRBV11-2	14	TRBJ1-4	CASSPSPLRGKLFF
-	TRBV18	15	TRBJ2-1	CASSRRGFSYNEQFF
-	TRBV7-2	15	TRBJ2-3	CASSLPTGGTDTQYF
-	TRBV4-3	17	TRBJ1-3	CASSQGEGPASGNTIYF
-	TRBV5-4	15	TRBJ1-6	CASSLTGQGFSPLHF
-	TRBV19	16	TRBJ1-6	CASSIEEDRGNSPLHF
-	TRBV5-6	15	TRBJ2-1	CASSLNGLGGNEQFF
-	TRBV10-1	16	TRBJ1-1	CASSEGQLVSHTEAFF
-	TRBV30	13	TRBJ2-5	CAWSVFAGETQYF
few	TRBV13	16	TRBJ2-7	CASSLVAGGLSNEQYF
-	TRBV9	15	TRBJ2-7	CASSVDYSSSYEQYF
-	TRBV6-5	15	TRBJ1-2	CASSAQDRDFYGYTF
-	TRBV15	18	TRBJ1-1	CATSRVGYGTGANTEAFF
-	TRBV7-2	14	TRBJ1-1	CASSPREGGPEAFF
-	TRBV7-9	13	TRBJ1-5	CASSLEGSQPQHF
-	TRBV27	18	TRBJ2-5	CASSPLPGVNAQSETQYF
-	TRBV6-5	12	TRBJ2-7	CASSYWGGEQYF
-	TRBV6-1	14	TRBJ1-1	CASSKGQVNTEAFF
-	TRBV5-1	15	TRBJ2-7	CASSLPTSGSYEQYF
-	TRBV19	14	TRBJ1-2	CASSAGQGAYGYTF